This T cell receptor beta chain was profiled in a study of T cells in women clearing cervical HPV infection. Study-level background: Cases were women with histologically confirmed HPV16-related CIN3 or worse, including a couple of invasive cancers. Controls were women whose single incident HPV16 infection cleared within 12 months without precancer or cancer. Case blood drawn at lesion detection; control blood after infection cleared.

There are 16 residues in the CDR3. V dropped 6 bases and J dropped 6; count of bases not matched to a gene: 11. Generated by immunoSEQ multiplex PCR, the TCRdb table keeps only in-frame clones and is missing some. This sample's table reports roughly 35,000 clones. Remarks on this clone: Its antigen is not known. Sequencing ends 3 residues short of the CDR3 end; the germline J gene provides the rest.

Study-wide results and caveats: Repertoire richness, not evenness, was significantly elevated in CIN3+ cases versus controls.

The chain employs TRBV12-3 or TRBV12-4 and TRBJ1-4; 9 bases agree with TRBD1. Input material: blood buffy coat. The sequence was obtained from a woman aged 18-69 years with a cervical HPV16 infection that either progressed to CIN3+ or cleared (not recorded which). This chain's CDR3 is CASSSRQGEYYEKLFF. CDR3 bases read: TGTGCCAGCAGCTCGAGACAGGGGGAGTATTATGAAAAA.